This T cell receptor (beta chain) was recovered during a study of OX40 agonist ivuxolimab in advanced cancers. Study-level background: An agonistic human IgG2 monoclonal antibody against OX40 (CD134) was given. Earlier anti-PD-1, anti-PD-L1 or anti-CTLA-4 therapy was permitted; 30% to 45% had received some. The study, taken as a whole, reports: CD8+ T cells (on average) carried more expanded clones than CD4+ T cells.

The junction had 8 bases not matched to a gene; V was cut back by 3 bases and J by 5 bases. The germline gives CDR1 SGHRS, CDR2 YFSETQ. This CDR3 region has 15 residues. Worth noting for this clone: The antigen remains unidentified.

The table came from immunoSEQ multiplex PCR; TCRdb's copy has only in-frame clones and leaves some out. The sample gives about 66,000 clones, 91% of which show up once; about 14% is in the top ten. The chain recombines TRBV5-1 with TRBJ2-7, with 10 bases matching TRBD2. This clonotype was sampled from an adult with an advanced solid tumor such as melanoma, head and neck, liver or kidney cancer. The material was CD4+ or CD8+ T cells sorted from blood, obtained in a trial of the OX40 agonist ivuxolimab. DNA of the CDR3: TGCGCCAGCAGCTATCTAGCGGGAGCGAACCACGAGCAGTACTTC. Its translation: CASSYLAGANHEQYF.